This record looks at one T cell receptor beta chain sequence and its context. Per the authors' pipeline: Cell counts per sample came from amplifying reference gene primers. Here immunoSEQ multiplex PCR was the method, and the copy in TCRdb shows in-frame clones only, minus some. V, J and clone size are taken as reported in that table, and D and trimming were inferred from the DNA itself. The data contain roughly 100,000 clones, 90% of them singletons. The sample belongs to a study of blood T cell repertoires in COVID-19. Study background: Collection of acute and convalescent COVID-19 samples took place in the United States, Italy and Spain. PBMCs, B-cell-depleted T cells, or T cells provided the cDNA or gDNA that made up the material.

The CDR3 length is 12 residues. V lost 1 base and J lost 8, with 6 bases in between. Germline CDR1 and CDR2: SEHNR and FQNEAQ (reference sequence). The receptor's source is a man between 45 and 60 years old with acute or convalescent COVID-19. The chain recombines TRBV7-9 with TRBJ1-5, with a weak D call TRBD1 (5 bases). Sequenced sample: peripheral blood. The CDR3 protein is CASSLEGKPQHF. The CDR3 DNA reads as TGTGCCAGCAGCTTAGAGGGGAAGCCCCAGCATTTT. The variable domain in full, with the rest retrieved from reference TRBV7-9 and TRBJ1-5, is DTGVSQNPRHKITKRGQNVTFRCDPISEHNRLYWYRQTLGQGPEFLTYFQNEAQLEKSRLLSDRFSAERPKGSFSTLEIQRTEQGDSAMYLCASSLEGKPQHFGDGTRLSIL.